This T cell receptor (beta chain) stems from a study of identifying expanded T cells in peripheral blood. Study-wide results and limits: Across healthy donors, higher total template counts meant significantly greater approximately two-week count variance. Technical replicates showed about 1.1 changed clones; two weeks 15 to 20; four weeks 19.

This CDR3 is 14 amino acids long. Between the trimmed V and J ends, which lost 3 bases and 0 bases, there was a span of 9 bases. The germline gives CDR1 SGHRS, CDR2 YFSETQ. Measured with immunoSEQ multiplex PCR; TCRdb has only the in-frame clones, and not every one. In the table there are 65,000 to 95,000 clones, less than 90% of which are singletons. Collection occurred without any documented infections or immune events in donors. Remarks on this clone: Its specificity is not known.

The sequencing sample was made of blood. The V gene is TRBV5-1, the J gene TRBJ1-1, with D unclear. This clonotype originated in a person aged 18 to 69 in good health. Here the CDR3 reads CASSSGLMNTEAFF. CDR3 nucleotide sequence: TGCGCCAGCAGCTCCGGGCTCATGAACACTGAAGCTTTCTTT.